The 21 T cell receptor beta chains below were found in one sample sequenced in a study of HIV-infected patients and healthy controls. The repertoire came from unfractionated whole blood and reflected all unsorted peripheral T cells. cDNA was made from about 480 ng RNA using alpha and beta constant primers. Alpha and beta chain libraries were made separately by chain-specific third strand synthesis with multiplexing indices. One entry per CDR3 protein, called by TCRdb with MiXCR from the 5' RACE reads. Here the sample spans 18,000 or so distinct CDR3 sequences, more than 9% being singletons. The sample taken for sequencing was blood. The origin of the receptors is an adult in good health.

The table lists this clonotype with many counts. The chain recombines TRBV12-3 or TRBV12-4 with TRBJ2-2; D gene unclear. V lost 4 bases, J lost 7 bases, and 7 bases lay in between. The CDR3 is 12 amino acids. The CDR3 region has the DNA TGTGCCAGCAGTTACAACGTCGGGGAGCTGTTTTTT. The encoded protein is CASSYNVGELFF.

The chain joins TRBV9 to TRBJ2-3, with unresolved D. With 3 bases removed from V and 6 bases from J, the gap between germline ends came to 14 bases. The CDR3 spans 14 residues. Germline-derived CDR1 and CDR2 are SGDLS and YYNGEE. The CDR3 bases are TGTGCCAGCAGCGCCCCCACTCGTACGGATACGCAGTATTTT. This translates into CASSAPTRTDTQYF.

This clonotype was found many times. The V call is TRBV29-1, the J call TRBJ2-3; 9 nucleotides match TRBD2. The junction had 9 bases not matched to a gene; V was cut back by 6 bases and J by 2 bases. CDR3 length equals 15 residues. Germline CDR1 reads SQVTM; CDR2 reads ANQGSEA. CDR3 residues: CSVTPAGGATDTQYF. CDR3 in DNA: TGCAGCGTCACGCCGGCGGGGGGGGCCACAGATACGCAGTATTTT.

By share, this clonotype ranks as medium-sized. The CDR3 DNA is TGTGCCAGCTCATCTAATCAGGGGGCTGTCAACACTGAAGCTTTCTTT. Protein product: CASSSNQGAVNTEAFF. The chain links TRBV18 to TRBJ1-1, with 8 bases identical to TRBD1. The length of the CDR3 is 16 residues. Looked up from germline, CDR1 is KGHSH and CDR2 is LQKENI. V trimming: 5 bases; J trimming: 2 bases; junction bases outside the gene matches: 10.

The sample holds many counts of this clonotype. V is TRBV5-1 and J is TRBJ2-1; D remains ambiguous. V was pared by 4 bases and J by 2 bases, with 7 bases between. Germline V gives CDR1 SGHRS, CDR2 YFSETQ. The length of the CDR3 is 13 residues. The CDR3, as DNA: TGCGCCAGCAGCGCGTCTACCTACAATGAGCAGTTCTTC. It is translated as CASSASTYNEQFF.

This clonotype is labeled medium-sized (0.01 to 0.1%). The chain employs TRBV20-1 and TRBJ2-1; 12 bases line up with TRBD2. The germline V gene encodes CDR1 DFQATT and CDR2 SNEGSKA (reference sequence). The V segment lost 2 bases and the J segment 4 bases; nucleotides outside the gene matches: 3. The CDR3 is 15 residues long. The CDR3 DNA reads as TGCAGTGCTAGACTAGCGGGGGGGCAATACAATGAGCAGTTCTTC. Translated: CSARLAGGQYNEQFF.

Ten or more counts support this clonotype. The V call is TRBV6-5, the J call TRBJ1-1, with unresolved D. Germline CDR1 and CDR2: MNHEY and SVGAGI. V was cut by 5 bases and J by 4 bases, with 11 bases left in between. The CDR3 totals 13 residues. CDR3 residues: CASSVLGGTEAFF. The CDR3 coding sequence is TGTGCCAGCAGTGTGTTGGGCGGCACTGAAGCTTTCTTT.

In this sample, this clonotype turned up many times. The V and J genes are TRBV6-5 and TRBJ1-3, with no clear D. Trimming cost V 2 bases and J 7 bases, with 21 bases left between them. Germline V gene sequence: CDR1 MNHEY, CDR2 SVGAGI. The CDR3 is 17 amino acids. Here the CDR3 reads CASSYGLRGRTANTIYF. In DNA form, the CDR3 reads TGTGCCAGCAGTTACGGCCTCAGAGGTCGGACGGCTAACACCATATATTTT.

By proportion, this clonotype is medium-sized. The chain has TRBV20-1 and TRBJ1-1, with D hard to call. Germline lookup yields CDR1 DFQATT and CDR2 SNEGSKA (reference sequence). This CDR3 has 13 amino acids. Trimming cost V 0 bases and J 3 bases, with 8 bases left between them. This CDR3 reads CSARDQAYTEAFF. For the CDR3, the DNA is TGCAGTGCTAGAGATCAGGCGTACACTGAAGCTTTCTTT.

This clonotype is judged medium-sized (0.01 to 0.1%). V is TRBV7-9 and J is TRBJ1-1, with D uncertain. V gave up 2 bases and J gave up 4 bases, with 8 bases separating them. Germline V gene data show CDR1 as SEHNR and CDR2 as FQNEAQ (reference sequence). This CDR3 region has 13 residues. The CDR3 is CASSLTGSTEAFF. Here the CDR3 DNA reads TGTGCCAGCAGCTTAACGGGGAGCACTGAAGCTTTCTTT.

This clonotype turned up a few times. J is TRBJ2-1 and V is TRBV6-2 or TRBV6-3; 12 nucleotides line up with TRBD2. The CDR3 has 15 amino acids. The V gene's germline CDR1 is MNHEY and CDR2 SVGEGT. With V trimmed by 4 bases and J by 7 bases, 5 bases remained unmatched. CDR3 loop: CASSFSTSGGNEQFF. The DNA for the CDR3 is TGTGCCAGCAGTTTTTCGACTAGCGGGGGAAATGAGCAGTTCTTC.

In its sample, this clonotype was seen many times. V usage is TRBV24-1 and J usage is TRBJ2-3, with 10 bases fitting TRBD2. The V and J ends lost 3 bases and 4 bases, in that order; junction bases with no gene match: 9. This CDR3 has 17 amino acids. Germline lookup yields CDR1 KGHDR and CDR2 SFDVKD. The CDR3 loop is CATSDPSGTSASDTQYF. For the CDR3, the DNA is TGTGCCACCAGTGATCCGTCCGGGACTAGCGCTTCAGATACGCAGTATTTT.

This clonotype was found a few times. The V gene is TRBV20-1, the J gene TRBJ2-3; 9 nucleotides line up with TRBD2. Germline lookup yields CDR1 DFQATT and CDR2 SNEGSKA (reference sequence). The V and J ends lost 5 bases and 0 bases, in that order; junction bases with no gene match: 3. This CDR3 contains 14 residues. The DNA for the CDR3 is TGCAGTGCTCTTAGCGGGGGAAGCACAGATACGCAGTATTTT. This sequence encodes CSALSGGSTDTQYF.

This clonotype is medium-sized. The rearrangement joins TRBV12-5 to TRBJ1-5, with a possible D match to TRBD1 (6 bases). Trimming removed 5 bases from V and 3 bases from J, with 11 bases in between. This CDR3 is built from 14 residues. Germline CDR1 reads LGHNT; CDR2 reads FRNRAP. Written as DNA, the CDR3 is TGTGCTAGTGGTCCCGACAGGACCAATCAGCCCCAGCATTTT. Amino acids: CASGPDRTNQPQHF.

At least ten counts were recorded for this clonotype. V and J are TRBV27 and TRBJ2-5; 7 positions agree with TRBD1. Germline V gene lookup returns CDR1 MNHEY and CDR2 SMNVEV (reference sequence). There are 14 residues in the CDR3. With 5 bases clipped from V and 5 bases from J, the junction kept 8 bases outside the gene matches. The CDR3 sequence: CASSQQGLRETQYF. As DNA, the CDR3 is TGTGCCAGCAGTCAACAGGGGTTGCGGGAGACCCAGTACTTC.

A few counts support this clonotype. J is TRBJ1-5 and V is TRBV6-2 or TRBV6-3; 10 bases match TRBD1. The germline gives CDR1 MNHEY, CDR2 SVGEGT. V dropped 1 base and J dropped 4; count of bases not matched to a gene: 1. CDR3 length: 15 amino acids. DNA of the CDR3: TGTGCCAGCAGTTACTGGGGACAGGGGAATCAGCCCCAGCATTTT. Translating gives CASSYWGQGNQPQHF.

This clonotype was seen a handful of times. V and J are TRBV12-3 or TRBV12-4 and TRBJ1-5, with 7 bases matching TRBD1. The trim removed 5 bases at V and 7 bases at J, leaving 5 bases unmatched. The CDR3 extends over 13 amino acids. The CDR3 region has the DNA TGTGCCAGCAGTCCCGGGACAGCACAGCCCCAGCATTTT. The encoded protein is CASSPGTAQPQHF.

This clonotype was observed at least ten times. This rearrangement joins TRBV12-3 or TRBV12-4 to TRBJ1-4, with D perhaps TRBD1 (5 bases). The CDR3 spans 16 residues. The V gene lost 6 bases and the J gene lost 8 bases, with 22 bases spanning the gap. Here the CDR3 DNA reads TGTGCCAGCAGACCCACCGGGTGGAGGGGAGGGGAAAAACTGTTTTTT. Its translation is CASRPTGWRGGEKLFF.

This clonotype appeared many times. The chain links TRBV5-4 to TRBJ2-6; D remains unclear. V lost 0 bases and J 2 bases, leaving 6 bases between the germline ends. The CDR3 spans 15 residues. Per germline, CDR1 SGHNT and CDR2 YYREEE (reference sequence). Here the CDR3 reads CASSLDTTGANVLTF. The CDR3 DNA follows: TGTGCCAGCAGCTTGGACACTACTGGGGCCAACGTCCTGACTTTC.

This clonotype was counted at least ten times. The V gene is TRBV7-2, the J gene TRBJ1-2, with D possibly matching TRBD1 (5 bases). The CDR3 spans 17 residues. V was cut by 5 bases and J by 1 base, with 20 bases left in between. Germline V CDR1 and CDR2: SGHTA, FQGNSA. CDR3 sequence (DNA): TGTGCCAGCAGCCCCCAGGCCCCCAGGGTCCTTAACTATGGCTACACCTTC. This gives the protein CASSPQAPRVLNYGYTF. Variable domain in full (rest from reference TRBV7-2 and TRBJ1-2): GAGVSQSPSNKVTEKGKDVELRCDPISGHTALYWYRQSLGQGLEFLIYFQGNSAPDKSGLPSDRFSAERTGGSVSTLTIQRTQQEDSAVYLCASSPQAPRVLNYGYTFGSGTRLTVV.

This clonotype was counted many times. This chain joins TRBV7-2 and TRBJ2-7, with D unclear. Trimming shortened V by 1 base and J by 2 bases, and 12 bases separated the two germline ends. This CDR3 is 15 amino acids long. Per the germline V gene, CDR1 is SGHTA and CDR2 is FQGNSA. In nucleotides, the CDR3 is TGTGCCAGCAGCTTAGATTCGGCGAGGACCTACGAGCAGTACTTC. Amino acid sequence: CASSLDSARTYEQYF.